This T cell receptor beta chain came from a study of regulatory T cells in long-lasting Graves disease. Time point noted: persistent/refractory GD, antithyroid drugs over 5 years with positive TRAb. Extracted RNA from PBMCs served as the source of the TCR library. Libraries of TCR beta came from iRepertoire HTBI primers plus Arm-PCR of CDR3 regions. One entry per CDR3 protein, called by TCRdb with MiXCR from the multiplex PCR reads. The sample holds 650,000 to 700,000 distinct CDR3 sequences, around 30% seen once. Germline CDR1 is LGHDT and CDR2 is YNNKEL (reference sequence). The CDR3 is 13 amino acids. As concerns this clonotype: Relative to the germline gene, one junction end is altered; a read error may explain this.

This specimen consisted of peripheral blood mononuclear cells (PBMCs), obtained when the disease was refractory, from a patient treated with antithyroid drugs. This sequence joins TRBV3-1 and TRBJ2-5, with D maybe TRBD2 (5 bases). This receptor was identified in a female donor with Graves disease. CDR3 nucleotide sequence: TGTGCCAGCGGCCAGGAGGAGAGGGAGACCCAGTACTTC. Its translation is CASGQEERETQYF.